Shown below are 9 T cell receptor beta chains from a single sample sequenced in a study of cytomegalovirus exposure and HLA in healthy donors. Vbeta (60) and Jbeta (13) primers were used in the PCR. Some clones are missing from TCRdb's copy, which holds only in-frame ones; the method was immunoSEQ multiplex PCR. The sample lists more than 250,000 clones, around 90% occurring once. The material sequenced was PBMCs. These receptors were taken from a woman in her late teens or twenties in good health and CMV-seronegative.

The chain couples TRBV21-1 to TRBJ2-4; TRBD1 is the table's D call and was not checked against the DNA. TRBV21-1 is a listed pseudogene. The CDR3 consists of 17 residues. The CDR3 loop reads CASSSRQGWMAKNIQYF. CDR3 in DNA: TGTGCCAGCAGCTCCCGACAGGGCTGGATGGCCAAAAACATTCAGTACTTC.

The chain is built from TRBV6-5 and TRBJ2-7, with TRBD2 as a possible D gene (7 bases). The V and J ends lost 3 bases and 3 bases respectively, with 15 bases between them. Per the germline V gene, CDR1 is MNHEY and CDR2 is SVGAGI. CDR3 size: 15 residues. CDR3 nucleotide sequence: TGTGCCAGCAGTTATCAAACGGGGGGCCACTACGAGCAGTACTTC. Translation: CASSYQTGGHYEQYF.

The chain combines TRBV9 with TRBJ2-5; the match to TRBD2 covers 13 bases. The CDR3 has 15 amino acids. V was pared by 3 bases and J by 4 bases, with 3 bases of the junction left unmatched. The germline gives CDR1 SGDLS, CDR2 YYNGEE. Here the CDR3 DNA reads TGTGCCAGCAGCGCCGGACTAGCGGGGGCAGAGACCCAGTACTTC. This gives the protein CASSAGLAGAETQYF.

This chain connects TRBV7-9 to TRBJ2-7; TRBD1 aligns across 7 bases. CDR1 and CDR2 (germline): SEHNR, FQNEAQ (reference sequence). The CDR3 length is 15 residues. V trimming: 5 bases; J trimming: 4 bases; junction bases outside the gene matches: 11. The CDR3 DNA reads TGTGCCAGCAGCCTGAGCGAGGGGGCGCCTTACGAGCAGTACTTC. Its translation is CASSLSEGAPYEQYF.

The gene calls are TRBV27 and TRBJ1-6; D perhaps matches TRBD1 (6 bases). Germline V gives CDR1 MNHEY, CDR2 SMNVEV (reference sequence). The V and J ends lost 2 bases and 4 bases respectively, with 15 bases between them. The CDR3 has 17 amino acids. Here the CDR3 DNA reads TGTGCCAGCAGTTTAGACCCAGGGGATTCTTATAATTCACCCCTCCACTTT. Its translation: CASSLDPGDSYNSPLHF.

This clone was seen a single time. The chain recombines TRBV2 with TRBJ2-4; D remains unclear. The CDR3 runs to 14 residues. CDR1 and CDR2 from the germline V gene are SNHLY and FYNNEI. V was trimmed by 2 bases and J by 0 bases, leaving 5 bases between them. The CDR3 sequence is CASSEPLAKNIQYF. CDR3 bases: TGTGCCAGCAGTGAACCTCTAGCCAAAAACATTCAGTACTTC.

This chain joins TRBV10-3 and TRBJ1-2; no clear D gene. The CDR3 covers 13 residues. In germline, CDR1 is ENHRY, CDR2 SYGVKD. Trimming took off 3 bases at V and 4 bases at J, with 9 bases between the two ends. CDR3 amino acids: CAISDEGGYGYTF. CDR3 nucleotides: TGTGCCATCAGTGACGAGGGCGGCTATGGCTACACCTTC.

Concerning this clone: Compared with germline, one end of the junction differs, possibly owing to a read error. The CDR3 protein is CASSAGKSPLYGF. The CDR3 nucleotides are TGTGCCAGCTCAGCCGGGAAAAGCCCCCTCTACGGCTTC. The chain has TRBV18 and TRBJ1-2; D is undetermined. Germline V gene lookup returns CDR1 KGHSH and CDR2 LQKENI. This CDR3 region has 13 residues.

A note on this clone: One end of the junction fails to match germline, which may point to a read error. The chain employs TRBV7-9 and TRBJ1-5; no firm D call. Germline loops: CDR1 SEHNR, CDR2 FQNEAQ (reference sequence). The CDR3 contains 14 residues. Here the CDR3 reads CSSSSTGSNQPQHF. As DNA, the CDR3 is TGTTCCAGCAGCTCCACCGGGAGCAATCAGCCCCAGCATTTT.